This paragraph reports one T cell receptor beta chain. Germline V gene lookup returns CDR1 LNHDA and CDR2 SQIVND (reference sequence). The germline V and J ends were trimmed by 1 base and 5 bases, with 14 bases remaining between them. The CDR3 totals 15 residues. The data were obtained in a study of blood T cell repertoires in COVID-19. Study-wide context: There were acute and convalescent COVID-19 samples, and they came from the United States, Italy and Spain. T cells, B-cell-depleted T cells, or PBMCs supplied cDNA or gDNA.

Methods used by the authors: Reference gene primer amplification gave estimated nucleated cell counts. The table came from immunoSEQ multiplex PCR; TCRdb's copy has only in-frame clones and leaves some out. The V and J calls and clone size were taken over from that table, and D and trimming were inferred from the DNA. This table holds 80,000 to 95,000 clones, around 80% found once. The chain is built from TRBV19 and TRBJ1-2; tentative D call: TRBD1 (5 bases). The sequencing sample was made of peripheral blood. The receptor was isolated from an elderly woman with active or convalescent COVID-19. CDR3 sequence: CASSIVRQGGYGYTF. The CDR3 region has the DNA TGTGCCAGTAGTATAGTACGGCAGGGAGGATATGGCTACACCTTC.